This entry is about one T cell receptor (beta chain). Its cognate antigen is unknown. Sorted-subset replicate PCR reactions were performed with approximately 200 ng DNA, corresponding to roughly 27,000 T cell genomes. Generated by immunoSEQ multiplex PCR, the TCRdb table keeps only in-frame clones and is missing some. The sample records about 2 million clones, over 85% being singletons. As defined, naive CD8 cells were CD45RO-negative and positively selected for CCR7, with terminally differentiated effector memory CD45RA+ cells excluded. The data stem from a study of shared clonotypes between healthy human individuals. Study conclusions and caveats: Sharing across four donors was highest in naive CD4 (around 5%) and lowest in memory CD8 (about 0.4%). Specimens sampled were limited to blood, with tissue repertoires likely differing.

The CDR3 is 14 residues long. Trimming removed 7 bases at V and 5 bases at J, with 18 bases between. Per the germline V gene, CDR1 is SGHNT and CDR2 is YYREEE (reference sequence). This TCR came from a young man in good health. The sequencing input was naive CD8+ T cells sorted from blood. V is TRBV5-4 and J is TRBJ1-1; D may be TRBD1 (6 bases). The CDR3 sequence is CASELAGGRTEAFF. The DNA of the CDR3 is TGTGCCAGCGAATTGGCGGGGGGCAGGACTGAAGCTTTCTTT.